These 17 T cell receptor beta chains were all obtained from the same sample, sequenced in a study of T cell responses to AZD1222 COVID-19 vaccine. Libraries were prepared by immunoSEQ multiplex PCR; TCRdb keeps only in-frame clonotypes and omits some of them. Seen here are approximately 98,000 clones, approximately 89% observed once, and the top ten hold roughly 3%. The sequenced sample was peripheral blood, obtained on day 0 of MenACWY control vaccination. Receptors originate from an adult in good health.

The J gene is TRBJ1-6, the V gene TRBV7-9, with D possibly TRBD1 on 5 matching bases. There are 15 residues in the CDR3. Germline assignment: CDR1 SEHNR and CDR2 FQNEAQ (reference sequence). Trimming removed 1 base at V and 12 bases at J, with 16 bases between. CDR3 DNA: TGTGCCAGCAGCTTAGGGGCGGAGCCGAGGGGACCCCTCCACTTT. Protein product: CASSLGAEPRGPLHF.

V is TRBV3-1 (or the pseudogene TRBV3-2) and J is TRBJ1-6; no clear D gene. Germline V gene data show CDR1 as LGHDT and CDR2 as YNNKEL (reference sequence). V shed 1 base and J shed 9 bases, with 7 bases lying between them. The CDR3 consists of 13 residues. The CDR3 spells CASSQVKSSPLHF. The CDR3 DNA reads TGTGCCAGCAGCCAAGTAAAGAGTTCACCCCTCCACTTT.

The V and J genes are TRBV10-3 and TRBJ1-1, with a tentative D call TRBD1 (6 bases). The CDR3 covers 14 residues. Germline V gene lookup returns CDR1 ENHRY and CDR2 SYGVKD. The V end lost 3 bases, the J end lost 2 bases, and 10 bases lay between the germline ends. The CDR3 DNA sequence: TGTGCCATCAGTGACCGGACAGATAACACTGAAGCTTTCTTT. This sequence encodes CAISDRTDNTEAFF.

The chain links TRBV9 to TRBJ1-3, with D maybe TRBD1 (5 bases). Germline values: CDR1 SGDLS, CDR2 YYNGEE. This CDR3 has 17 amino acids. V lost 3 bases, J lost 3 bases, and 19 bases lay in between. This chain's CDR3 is CASSGPQWGGYGNTIYF. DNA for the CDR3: TGTGCCAGCAGCGGACCTCAGTGGGGGGGATATGGAAACACCATATATTTT. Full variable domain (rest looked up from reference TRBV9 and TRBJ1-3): DSGVTQTPKHLITATGQRVTLRCSPRSGDLSVYWYQQSLDQGLQFLIQYYNGEERAKGNILERFSAQQFPDLHSELNLSSLELGDSALYFCASSGPQWGGYGNTIYFGEGSWLTVV.

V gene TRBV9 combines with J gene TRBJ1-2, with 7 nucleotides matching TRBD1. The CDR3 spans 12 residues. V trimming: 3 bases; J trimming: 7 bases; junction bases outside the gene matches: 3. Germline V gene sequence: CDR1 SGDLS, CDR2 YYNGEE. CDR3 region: CASSATGVGYTF. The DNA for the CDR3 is TGTGCCAGCAGCGCCACAGGGGTTGGCTACACCTTC.

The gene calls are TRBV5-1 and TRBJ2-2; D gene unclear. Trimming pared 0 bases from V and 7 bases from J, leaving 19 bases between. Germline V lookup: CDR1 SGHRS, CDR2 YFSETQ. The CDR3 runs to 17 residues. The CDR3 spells CASSLAKSALRDGELFF. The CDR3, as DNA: TGCGCCAGCAGCTTGGCCAAGTCGGCCTTAAGGGACGGGGAGCTGTTTTTT.

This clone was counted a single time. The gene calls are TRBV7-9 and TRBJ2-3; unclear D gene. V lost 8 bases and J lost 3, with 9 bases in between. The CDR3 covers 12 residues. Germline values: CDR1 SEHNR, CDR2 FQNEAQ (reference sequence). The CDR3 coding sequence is TGTGCCAGCCTCCGCGAGACAGATACGCAGTATTTT. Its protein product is CASLRETDTQYF.

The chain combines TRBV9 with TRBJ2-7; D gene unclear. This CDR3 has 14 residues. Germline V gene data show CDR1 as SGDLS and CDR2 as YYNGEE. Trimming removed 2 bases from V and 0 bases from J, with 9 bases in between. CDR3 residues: CASSVGISSYEQYF. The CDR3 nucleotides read TGTGCCAGCAGCGTCGGAATCAGCTCCTACGAGCAGTACTTC.

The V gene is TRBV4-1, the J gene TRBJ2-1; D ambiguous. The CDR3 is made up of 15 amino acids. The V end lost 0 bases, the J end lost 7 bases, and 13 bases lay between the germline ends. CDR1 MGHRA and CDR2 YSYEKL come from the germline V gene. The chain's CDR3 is CASSQEGRITNEQFF. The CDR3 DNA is TGCGCCAGCAGCCAAGAGGGCAGAATTACTAATGAGCAGTTCTTC.

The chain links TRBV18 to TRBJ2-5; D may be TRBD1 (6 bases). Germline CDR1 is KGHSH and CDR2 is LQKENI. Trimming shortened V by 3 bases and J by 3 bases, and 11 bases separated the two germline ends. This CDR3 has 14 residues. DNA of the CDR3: TGTGCCAGCTCACCGAGTTGGACAGAAGAGACCCAGTACTTC. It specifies CASSPSWTEETQYF.

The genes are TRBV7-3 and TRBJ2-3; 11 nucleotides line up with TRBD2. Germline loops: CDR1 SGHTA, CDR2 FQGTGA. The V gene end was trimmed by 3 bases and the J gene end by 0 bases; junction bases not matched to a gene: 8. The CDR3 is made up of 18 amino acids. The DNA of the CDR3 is TGTGCCAGCAGCTTGTGGGCTAGCGGGGGGAAGAGCACAGATACGCAGTATTTT. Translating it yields CASSLWASGGKSTDTQYF.

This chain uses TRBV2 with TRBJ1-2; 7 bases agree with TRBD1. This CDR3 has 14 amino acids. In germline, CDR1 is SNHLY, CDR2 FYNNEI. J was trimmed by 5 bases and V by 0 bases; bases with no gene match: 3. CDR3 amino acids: CASSEATGKYGYTF. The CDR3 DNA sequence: TGTGCCAGCAGTGAAGCGACAGGGAAGTATGGCTACACCTTC. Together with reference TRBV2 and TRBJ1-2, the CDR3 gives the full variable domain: EPEVTQTPSHQVTQMGQEVILRCVPISNHLYFYWYRQILGQKVEFLVSFYNNEISEKSEIFDDQFSVERPDGSNFTLKIRSTKLEDSAMYFCASSEATGKYGYTFGSGTRLTVV.

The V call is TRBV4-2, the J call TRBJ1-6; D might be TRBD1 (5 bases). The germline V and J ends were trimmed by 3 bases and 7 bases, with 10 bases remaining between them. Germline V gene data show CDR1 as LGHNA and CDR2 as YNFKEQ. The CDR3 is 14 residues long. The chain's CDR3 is CASSHTGNNSPLHF. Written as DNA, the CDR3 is TGTGCCAGCAGCCATACAGGCAACAATTCACCCCTCCACTTT.

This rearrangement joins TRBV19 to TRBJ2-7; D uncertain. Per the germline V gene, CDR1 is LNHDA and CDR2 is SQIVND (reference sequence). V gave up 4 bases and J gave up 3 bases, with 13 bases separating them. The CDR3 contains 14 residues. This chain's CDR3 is CASSTGVGSYEQYF. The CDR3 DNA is TGTGCCAGTAGTACAGGAGTGGGAAGCTACGAGCAGTACTTC.

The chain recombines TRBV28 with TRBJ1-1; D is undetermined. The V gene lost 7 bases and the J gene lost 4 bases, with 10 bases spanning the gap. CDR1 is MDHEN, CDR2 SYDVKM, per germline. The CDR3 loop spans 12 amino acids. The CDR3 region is CASISRGTEAFF. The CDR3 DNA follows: TGTGCCAGCATATCTCGGGGCACTGAAGCTTTCTTT.

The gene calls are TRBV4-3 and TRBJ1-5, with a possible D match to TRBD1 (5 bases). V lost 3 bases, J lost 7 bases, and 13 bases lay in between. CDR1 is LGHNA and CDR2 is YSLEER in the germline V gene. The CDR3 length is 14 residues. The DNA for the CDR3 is TGCGCCAGCAGCCAGGGACTGGGGAAGCAGCCCCAGCATTTT. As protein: CASSQGLGKQPQHF.

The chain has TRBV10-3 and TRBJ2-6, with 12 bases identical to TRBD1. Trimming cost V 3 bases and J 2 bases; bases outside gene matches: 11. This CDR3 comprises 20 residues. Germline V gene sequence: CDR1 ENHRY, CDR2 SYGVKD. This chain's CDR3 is CAISDGTGGGILTGANVLTF. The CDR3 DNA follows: TGTGCCATCAGTGACGGGACAGGGGGCGGAATTCTGACTGGGGCCAACGTCCTGACTTTC.